The clone carrying this TCR beta chain was seen many times. These data come from a study of molecular identifiers for immune sequencing clone quantification. MiXCR, run by TCRdb on the PCR reads, gives a single entry per CDR3 protein. The data show a few hundred thousand distinct CDR3 sequences, about a fifth seen once. This CDR3 has 15 amino acids. V shed 8 bases and J shed 4 bases, with 17 bases lying between them. This sequence was found in a human donor in good health. Some libraries in this study had Jurkat cell RNA spiked in. This sequence joins TRBV12-3 or TRBV12-4 and TRBJ1-4, with D maybe TRBD1 (6 bases). The sequenced sample was naive CD8+ T cells from blood, with Jurkat cell RNA spiked in. Subset defined: FACS-sorted CD8+CD4-CCR7+CD45RA+ naive T cells. The CDR3 loop reads CASLNADSLNEKLFF. Written as DNA, the CDR3 is TGTGCCAGCCTCAACGCGGACAGTCTTAATGAAAAACTGTTTTTT.